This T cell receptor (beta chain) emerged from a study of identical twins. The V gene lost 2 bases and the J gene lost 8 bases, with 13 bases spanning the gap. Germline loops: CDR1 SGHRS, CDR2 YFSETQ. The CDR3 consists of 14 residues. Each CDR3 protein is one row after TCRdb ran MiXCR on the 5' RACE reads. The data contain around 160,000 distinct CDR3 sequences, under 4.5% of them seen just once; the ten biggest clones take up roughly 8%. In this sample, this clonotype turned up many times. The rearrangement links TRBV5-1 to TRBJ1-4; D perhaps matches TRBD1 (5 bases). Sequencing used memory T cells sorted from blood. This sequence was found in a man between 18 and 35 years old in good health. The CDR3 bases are TGCGCCAGCAGCTTTTCCCCCGACAGCGAAAAACTGTTTTTT. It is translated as CASSFSPDSEKLFF. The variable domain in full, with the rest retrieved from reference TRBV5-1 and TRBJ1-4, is KAGVTQTPRYLIKTRGQQVTLSCSPISGHRSVSWYQQTPGQGLQFLFEYFSETQRNKGNFPGRFSGRQFSNSRSEMNVSTLELGDSALYLCASSFSPDSEKLFFGSGTQLSVL.